These T cell receptor beta chains were read from a single sample in a study of T cells after posttransplantation cyclophosphamide. Generated by immunoSEQ multiplex PCR, the TCRdb table keeps only in-frame clones and is missing some. Of about 21,000 clones listed, roughly 98% were seen once; the top ten hold about 0.14%. The sequencing input was naive CD8+ T cells sorted from PBMCs. The origin of the receptors is a man aged 40-49 years in good health, CMV-negative, and a related stem cell transplant donor. The CDR3 runs from the conserved cysteine through the conserved F or W. The order of the fields is CDR3 DNA, CDR3 protein, D gene, V gene, J gene, clone size. D genes are given only for firm matches. Clone size appears in some rows only: once, few, many, or a class for an expanded clone.

CDR3 DNA: TGTGCCAGCACCCGAGAAGGGAGCGGCCCAGATACGCAGTATTTT
CDR3 protein: CASTREGSGPDTQYF
D gene: .
V gene: TRBV21-1
J gene: TRBJ2-3
clone size: .

CDR3 DNA: TGTGCCATCAGTGACCCCGACAGGGATAGGGACACTGAAGCTTTCTTT
CDR3 protein: CAISDPDRDRDTEAFF
D gene: TRBD1
V gene: TRBV10-3
J gene: TRBJ1-1
clone size: .

CDR3 DNA: TGTGCCAGCAGCTTAACAGGTACCTACGAGCAGTACTTC
CDR3 protein: CASSLTGTYEQYF
D gene: .
V gene: TRBV7-9
J gene: TRBJ2-7
clone size: .

CDR3 DNA: TGTGCCAGCAGAAACACGGGACAGGGGGTTCGTGGCTACACCTTC
CDR3 protein: CASRNTGQGVRGYTF
D gene: TRBD1
V gene: TRBV28
J gene: TRBJ1-2
clone size: once

CDR3 DNA: TGTGCCAGCAGCTTAGGACAGGAGTACGGGGAGCTGTTTTTT
CDR3 protein: CASSLGQEYGELFF
D gene: .
V gene: TRBV13
J gene: TRBJ2-2
clone size: .

CDR3 DNA: TGTGCCAGCAGCGCTGGGACAGGGGGCCTGGCAGATACGCAGTATTTT
CDR3 protein: CASSAGTGGLADTQYF
D gene: TRBD1
V gene: TRBV5-6
J gene: TRBJ2-3
clone size: .

CDR3 DNA: TGTGCCAGCACCGGACAGGGAATTAATCAGCCCCAGCATTTT
CDR3 protein: CASTGQGINQPQHF
D gene: TRBD1
V gene: TRBV27
J gene: TRBJ1-5
clone size: .

CDR3 DNA: TGTGCCAGCAGACTTGGAGGGCCGTTATACAATGAGCAGTTCTTC
CDR3 protein: CASRLGGPLYNEQFF
D gene: .
V gene: TRBV11-2
J gene: TRBJ2-1
clone size: .

CDR3 DNA: TGTGCCAGCAGCCCAGACAGGGCCAATGAGCAGTTCTTC
CDR3 protein: CASSPDRANEQFF
D gene: TRBD1
V gene: TRBV5-6
J gene: TRBJ2-1
clone size: .

CDR3 DNA: TGTGCCAGCAGTGAGGGACAGGGGATGAATCAGCCCCAGCATTTT
CDR3 protein: CASSEGQGMNQPQHF
D gene: TRBD1
V gene: TRBV6-1
J gene: TRBJ1-5
clone size: .

CDR3 DNA: TGTGCCAGTAGCCGTAGGACTAGCGGGCTGTACAATGAGCAGTTCTTC
CDR3 protein: CASSRRTSGLYNEQFF
D gene: TRBD2
V gene: TRBV19
J gene: TRBJ2-1
clone size: .

CDR3 DNA: TGTGCCAGCAGCCCGGGACAGGGGATCGTAGGGAATGAGCAGTTCTTC
CDR3 protein: CASSPGQGIVGNEQFF
D gene: TRBD1
V gene: TRBV4-2
J gene: TRBJ2-1
clone size: .

CDR3 DNA: TGTGCCAGCAGTTTATCGATTGCGCCCCCCACCGGGGAGCTGTTTTTT
CDR3 protein: CASSLSIAPPTGELFF
D gene: .
V gene: TRBV27
J gene: TRBJ2-2
clone size: .

CDR3 DNA: TGTGCCTGCTTAGAGGGCGGGATCTATGGCTACACCTTC
CDR3 protein: CACLEGGIYGYTF
D gene: .
V gene: TRBV30
J gene: TRBJ1-2
clone size: .

CDR3 DNA: TGTGCCAGCAGTTTAGGGGCAGGGGGGACAGCTTTCTTT
CDR3 protein: CASSLGAGGTAFF
D gene: TRBD1
V gene: TRBV27
J gene: TRBJ1-1
clone size: .

CDR3 DNA: TGTGCCAGCAGCTTAGCTTACGGTTTTATCGGCACAGATACGCAGTATTTT
CDR3 protein: CASSLAYGFIGTDTQYF
D gene: .
V gene: TRBV11-2
J gene: TRBJ2-3
clone size: once

CDR3 DNA: TGCGCCAGCAGCCAAGGTTATCGACAGCCGAACACTGAAGCTTTCTTT
CDR3 protein: CASSQGYRQPNTEAFF
D gene: .
V gene: TRBV4-3
J gene: TRBJ1-1
clone size: .

CDR3 DNA: TGTGCCAGCAGCGCATCGGGGGAGCTGTACTCCGGGGAGCTGTTTTTT
CDR3 protein: CASSASGELYSGELFF
D gene: .
V gene: TRBV28
J gene: TRBJ2-2
clone size: .

CDR3 DNA: TGTGCCAGCAGTTTCGGCTCCTACAATGAGCAGTTCTTC
CDR3 protein: CASSFGSYNEQFF
D gene: .
V gene: TRBV27
J gene: TRBJ2-1
clone size: .

CDR3 DNA: TGTGCCAGTAGTATAGGTCAGGGGGCCAAAAACATTCAGTACTTC
CDR3 protein: CASSIGQGAKNIQYF
D gene: .
V gene: TRBV19
J gene: TRBJ2-4
clone size: .

CDR3 DNA: TGTGCCACCAGCACGGGACTCAGCTACGAGCAGTACTTC
CDR3 protein: CATSTGLSYEQYF
D gene: .
V gene: TRBV15
J gene: TRBJ2-7
clone size: .

CDR3 DNA: TGTGCCAGCAGTTACTCGGCAGTTGAAGCTTTCTTT
CDR3 protein: CASSYSAVEAFF
D gene: .
V gene: TRBV6-6
J gene: TRBJ1-1
clone size: .

CDR3 DNA: TGCGCCAGCAGAGTGCAACCGGGACTGCGCAGCTTTGGGGAGCTTAACGAGCAGTACTTC
CDR3 protein: CASRVQPGLRSFGELNEQYF
D gene: .
V gene: TRBV10-2
J gene: TRBJ2-7
clone size: .

CDR3 DNA: TGTGCCAGCAACTCTGAGAGGGATGGCTACACCTTC
CDR3 protein: CASNSERDGYTF
D gene: .
V gene: TRBV5-6
J gene: TRBJ1-2
clone size: once

CDR3 DNA: TGTGCCAGCTCCCTGGGGACAGGCAGCTCCTACGAGCAGTACTTC
CDR3 protein: CASSLGTGSSYEQYF
D gene: TRBD1
V gene: TRBV18
J gene: TRBJ2-7
clone size: .

CDR3 DNA: TGTGCCAGCAGGAACAGGGGTAGCACAGATACGCAGTATTTT
CDR3 protein: CASRNRGSTDTQYF
D gene: TRBD1
V gene: TRBV6-5
J gene: TRBJ2-3
clone size: .

CDR3 DNA: TGTGCCAGCAGTGAGGGGAGGGCCGCAACTAATGAAAAACTGTTTTTT
CDR3 protein: CASSEGRAATNEKLFF
D gene: .
V gene: TRBV28
J gene: TRBJ1-4
clone size: few

CDR3 DNA: TGTGCCAGTAGTAGGCCTAGCGGCACGTTGAACAATGAGCAGTTCTTC
CDR3 protein: CASSRPSGTLNNEQFF
D gene: TRBD2
V gene: TRBV19
J gene: TRBJ2-1
clone size: .

CDR3 DNA: TGTGCCAGCAGCTTCGGACTAGCGGGAGCCACCGGGGAGCTGTTTTTT
CDR3 protein: CASSFGLAGATGELFF
D gene: TRBD2
V gene: TRBV5-4
J gene: TRBJ2-2
clone size: .

CDR3 DNA: TGTGCCAGCAGCTTAGGGACAGGGGTCTCCTACGAGCAGTACTTC
CDR3 protein: CASSLGTGVSYEQYF
D gene: TRBD1
V gene: TRBV27
J gene: TRBJ2-7
clone size: .

CDR3 DNA: TGCGCCAGCAGCCAAGCAGACAGTTATTTTAGGGGCTACACCTTC
CDR3 protein: CASSQADSYFRGYTF
D gene: .
V gene: TRBV4-1
J gene: TRBJ1-2
clone size: .

CDR3 DNA: TGTGCCAGCATTTTTAAGGAGGAAGAACAGCCCCAGCATTTT
CDR3 protein: CASIFKEEEQPQHF
D gene: .
V gene: TRBV28
J gene: TRBJ1-5
clone size: .

CDR3 DNA: TGTGCCAGCAGCGGAAACCGGGAGGGGGCTAACTATGGCTACACCTTC
CDR3 protein: CASSGNREGANYGYTF
D gene: .
V gene: TRBV9
J gene: TRBJ1-2
clone size: .

CDR3 DNA: TGTGCCAGCAGTTACTTGATTCTAGATGGGCAGCCCCAGCATTTT
CDR3 protein: CASSYLILDGQPQHF
D gene: .
V gene: TRBV6-5
J gene: TRBJ1-5
clone size: .

CDR3 DNA: TGTGCCAGCAGGGCTGGGCGGGGGAGCTCCTACAATGAGCAGTTCTTC
CDR3 protein: CASRAGRGSSYNEQFF
D gene: TRBD2
V gene: TRBV7-6
J gene: TRBJ2-1
clone size: .

CDR3 DNA: TGTGCCAGCAGCCCCGGGAAATCCACAGATACGCAGTATTTT
CDR3 protein: CASSPGKSTDTQYF
D gene: .
V gene: TRBV7-3
J gene: TRBJ2-3
clone size: .